The clone carrying this TCR beta chain showed up just a few times. This entry is derived from a study of T cell repertoires in cytomegalovirus infection. Background on the study: Indications came from public TCR beta signatures; they pointed to CMV infection and to a matching HLA type.

TCRdb reprocessed the reads via MiXCR and lists one record per CDR3 protein. The sample carries 200,000 to 300,000 distinct CDR3 sequences, roughly an eighth recorded once. The origin of this receptor is a human donor in good health (CMV status not recorded). Some clones in this sample may be carry-over from other donors' samples. The sequenced material came from PBMCs.

The CDR3 loop is CASSRHDLNTEAFF. As DNA, the CDR3 is TGTGCCAGCAGCAGGCACGATCTGAACACTGAAGCTTTCTTT. This chain links TRBV3-1 with TRBJ1-1; D is uncertain. From germline, CDR1 is LGHDT and CDR2 YNNKEL (reference sequence). Trimming took 5 bases from V and 0 from J, leaving 10 bases between them. The CDR3 loop spans 14 amino acids.